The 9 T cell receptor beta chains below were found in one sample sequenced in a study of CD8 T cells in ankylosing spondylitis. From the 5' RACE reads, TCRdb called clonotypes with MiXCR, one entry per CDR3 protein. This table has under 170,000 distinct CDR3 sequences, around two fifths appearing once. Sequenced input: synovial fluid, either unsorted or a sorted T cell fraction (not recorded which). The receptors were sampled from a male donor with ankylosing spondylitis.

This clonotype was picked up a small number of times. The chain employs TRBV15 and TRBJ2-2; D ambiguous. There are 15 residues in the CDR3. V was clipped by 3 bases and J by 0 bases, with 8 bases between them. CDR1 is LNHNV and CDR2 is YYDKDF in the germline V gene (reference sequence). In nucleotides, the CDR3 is TGTGCCACCAGCAGGGAAAACCCGAACACCGGGGAGCTGTTTTTT. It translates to CATSRENPNTGELFF. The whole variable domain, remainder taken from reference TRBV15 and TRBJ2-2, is DAMVIQNPRYQVTQFGKPVTLSCSQTLNHNVMYWYQQKSSQAPKLLFHYYDKDFNNEADTPDNFQSRRPNTSFCFLDIRSPGLGDTAMYLCATSRENPNTGELFFGEGSRLTVL.

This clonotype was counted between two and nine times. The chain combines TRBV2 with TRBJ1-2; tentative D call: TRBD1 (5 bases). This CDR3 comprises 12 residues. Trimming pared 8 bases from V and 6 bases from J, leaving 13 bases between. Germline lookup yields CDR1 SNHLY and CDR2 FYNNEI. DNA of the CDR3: TGTGCCAGCCGTAGGGAAGGGGATGGCTACACCTTC. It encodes CASRREGDGYTF.

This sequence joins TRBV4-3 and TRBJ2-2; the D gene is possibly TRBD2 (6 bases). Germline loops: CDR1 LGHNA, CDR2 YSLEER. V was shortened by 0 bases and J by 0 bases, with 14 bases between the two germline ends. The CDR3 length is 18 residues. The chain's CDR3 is CASSQDWRGRSNTGELFF. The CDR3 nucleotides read TGCGCCAGCAGCCAAGATTGGAGAGGGAGGTCGAACACCGGGGAGCTGTTTTTT.

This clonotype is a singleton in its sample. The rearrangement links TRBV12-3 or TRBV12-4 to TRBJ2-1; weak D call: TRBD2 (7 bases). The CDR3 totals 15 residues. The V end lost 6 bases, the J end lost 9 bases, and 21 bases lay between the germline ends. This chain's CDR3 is CASRPWLAEGGEQFF. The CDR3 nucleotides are TGTGCCAGCAGACCTTGGCTAGCGGAGGGGGGTGAGCAGTTCTTC.

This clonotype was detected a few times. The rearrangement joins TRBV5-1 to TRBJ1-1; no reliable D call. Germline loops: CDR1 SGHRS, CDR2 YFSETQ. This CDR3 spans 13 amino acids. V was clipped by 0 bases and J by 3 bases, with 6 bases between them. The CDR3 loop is CASSLASYTEAFF. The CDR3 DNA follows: TGCGCCAGCAGCTTGGCCAGTTACACTGAAGCTTTCTTT.

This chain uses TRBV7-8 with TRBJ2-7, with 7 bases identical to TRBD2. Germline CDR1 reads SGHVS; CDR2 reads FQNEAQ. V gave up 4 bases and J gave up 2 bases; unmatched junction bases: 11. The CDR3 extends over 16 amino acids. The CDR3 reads CASSSRFRSGAYEQYF. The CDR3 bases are TGTGCCAGCAGCTCCCGCTTTAGGAGCGGGGCCTACGAGCAGTACTTC.

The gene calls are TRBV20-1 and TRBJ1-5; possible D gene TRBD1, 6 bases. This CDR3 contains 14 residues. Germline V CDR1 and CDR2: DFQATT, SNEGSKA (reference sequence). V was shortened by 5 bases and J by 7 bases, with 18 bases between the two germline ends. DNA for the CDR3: TGCAGTGCTGATACGGGACACGGAGGACAGCCCCAGCATTTT. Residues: CSADTGHGGQPQHF.

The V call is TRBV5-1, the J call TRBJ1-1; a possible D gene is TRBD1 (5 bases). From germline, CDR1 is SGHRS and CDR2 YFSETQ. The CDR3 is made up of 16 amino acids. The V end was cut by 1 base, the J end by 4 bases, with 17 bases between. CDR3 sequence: CASSLKKGPWSTEAFF. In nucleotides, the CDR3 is TGCGCCAGCAGCTTGAAGAAGGGGCCGTGGAGCACTGAAGCTTTCTTT.

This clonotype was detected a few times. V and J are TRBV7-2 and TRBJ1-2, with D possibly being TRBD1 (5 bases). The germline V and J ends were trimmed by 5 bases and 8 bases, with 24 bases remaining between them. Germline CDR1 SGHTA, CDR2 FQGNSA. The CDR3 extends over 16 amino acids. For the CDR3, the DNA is TGTGCCAGCAGCCCGGGGGGAGGGTTGGAAGCTTACGGCTACACCTTC. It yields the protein CASSPGGGLEAYGYTF.